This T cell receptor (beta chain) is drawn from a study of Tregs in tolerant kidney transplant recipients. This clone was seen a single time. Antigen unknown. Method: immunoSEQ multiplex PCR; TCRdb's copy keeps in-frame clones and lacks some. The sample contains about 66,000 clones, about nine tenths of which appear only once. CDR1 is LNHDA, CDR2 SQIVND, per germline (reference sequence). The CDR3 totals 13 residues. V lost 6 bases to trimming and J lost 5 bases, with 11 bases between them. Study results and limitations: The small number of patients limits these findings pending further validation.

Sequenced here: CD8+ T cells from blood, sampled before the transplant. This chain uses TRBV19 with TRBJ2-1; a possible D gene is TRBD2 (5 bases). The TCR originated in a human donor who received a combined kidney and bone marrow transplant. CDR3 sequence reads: CASRKGDHNEQFF. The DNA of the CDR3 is TGTGCCAGTAGAAAGGGAGATCACAATGAGCAGTTCTTC.